Below, one T cell receptor (beta chain) is given with its context. The data were obtained in a study of blood T cell repertoires in COVID-19. Study details: T cells, B-cell-depleted T cells, or PBMCs provided the cDNA or gDNA that served as material.

The repertoire was sequenced with immunoSEQ multiplex PCR; TCRdb's copy has only in-frame clones and lacks some. Of a few hundred thousand clones listed, roughly 88% are singletons. Germline assignment: CDR1 SGHVS and CDR2 FNYEAQ. V was clipped by 2 bases and J by 5 bases; unmatched bases: 14. The CDR3 loop spans 18 amino acids. The source is a woman between 25 and 40 years old who had recovered from COVID-19. The sequencing input was peripheral blood. V usage is TRBV7-6 and J usage is TRBJ2-2; TRBD1 aligns across 7 bases. CDR3 region: CASSLWQGTAKRTGELFF. The CDR3, as DNA: TGTGCCAGCAGCTTATGGCAAGGGACAGCTAAACGAACCGGGGAGCTGTTTTTT.